The sequence of this T cell receptor (beta chain) was determined in a study of read filtering for tumor transcriptome and immune sequencing. About the study: Patients were 17 male and 11 to 15 female, mean age roughly 68 years, range about 45 to 85. Study outcomes and limitations: Without single-read clonotypes, shared clonotype proportions correlated more between IR-seq and RNA-seq. Even smaller IR-seq throughput identified most shared clonotypes.

The V gene's germline CDR1 is SEHNR and CDR2 FQNEAQ (reference sequence). Deletions cut 1 base from V and 0 bases from J, with 12 bases between. The CDR3 loop spans 16 amino acids. The sample holds a few counts of this clonotype. What it binds is not known. Molecular barcoded adaptors covering alpha/delta and beta/gamma chains were used on about 0.4 ug RNA. In TCRdb, the reads were re-called with MiXCR into one record per CDR3 protein. The repertoire holds 40,000 or so distinct CDR3 sequences, with around 13% as singletons. The V and J genes are TRBV7-9 and TRBJ1-1; D ambiguous. The source of this sequence is a donor at least 40 years old with multiple myeloma. The sequenced material came from a population of CD138-negative cells sorted from bone marrow. This CDR3 reads CASSLGPGSLNTEAFF. The CDR3 DNA is TGTGCCAGCAGCTTAGGGCCAGGCAGCCTGAACACTGAAGCTTTCTTT.